Below, one TCR beta chain is given with its context. Trimming left V 10 bases short and J 0 bases short, with 12 bases between. Germline lookup yields CDR1 MDHEN and CDR2 SYDVKM. The CDR3 is made up of 13 amino acids. Here immunoSEQ multiplex PCR was the method, and the copy in TCRdb shows in-frame clones only, minus some. The table shows over 250,000 clones, with 75% to 90% occurring only once. The entry originates in a study of cytomegalovirus exposure and HLA in healthy donors. Sequencing input: PBMCs. The chain uses TRBV28 and TRBJ1-1; D perhaps matches TRBD1 (6 bases). This clonotype was sampled from a woman in her twenties or thirties in good health and CMV-seropositive. The CDR3 sequence: CATKDSMNTEAFF. In DNA, the CDR3 is TGTGCCACCAAGGACAGCATGAACACTGAAGCTTTCTTT.